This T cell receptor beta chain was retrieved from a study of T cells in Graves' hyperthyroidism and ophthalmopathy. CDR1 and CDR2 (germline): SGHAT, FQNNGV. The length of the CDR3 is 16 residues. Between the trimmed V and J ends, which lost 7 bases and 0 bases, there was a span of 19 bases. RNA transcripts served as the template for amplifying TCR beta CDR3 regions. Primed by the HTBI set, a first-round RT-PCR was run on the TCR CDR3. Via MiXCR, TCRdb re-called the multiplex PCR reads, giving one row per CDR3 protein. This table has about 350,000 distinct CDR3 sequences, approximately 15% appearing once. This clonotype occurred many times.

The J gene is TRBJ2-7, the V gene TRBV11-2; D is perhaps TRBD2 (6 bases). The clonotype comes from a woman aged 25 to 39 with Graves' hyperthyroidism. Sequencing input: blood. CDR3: CASTTYRDGSSYEQYF. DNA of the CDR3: TGTGCCAGCACCACTTACCGGGACGGGAGCTCCTACGAGCAGTACTTC.